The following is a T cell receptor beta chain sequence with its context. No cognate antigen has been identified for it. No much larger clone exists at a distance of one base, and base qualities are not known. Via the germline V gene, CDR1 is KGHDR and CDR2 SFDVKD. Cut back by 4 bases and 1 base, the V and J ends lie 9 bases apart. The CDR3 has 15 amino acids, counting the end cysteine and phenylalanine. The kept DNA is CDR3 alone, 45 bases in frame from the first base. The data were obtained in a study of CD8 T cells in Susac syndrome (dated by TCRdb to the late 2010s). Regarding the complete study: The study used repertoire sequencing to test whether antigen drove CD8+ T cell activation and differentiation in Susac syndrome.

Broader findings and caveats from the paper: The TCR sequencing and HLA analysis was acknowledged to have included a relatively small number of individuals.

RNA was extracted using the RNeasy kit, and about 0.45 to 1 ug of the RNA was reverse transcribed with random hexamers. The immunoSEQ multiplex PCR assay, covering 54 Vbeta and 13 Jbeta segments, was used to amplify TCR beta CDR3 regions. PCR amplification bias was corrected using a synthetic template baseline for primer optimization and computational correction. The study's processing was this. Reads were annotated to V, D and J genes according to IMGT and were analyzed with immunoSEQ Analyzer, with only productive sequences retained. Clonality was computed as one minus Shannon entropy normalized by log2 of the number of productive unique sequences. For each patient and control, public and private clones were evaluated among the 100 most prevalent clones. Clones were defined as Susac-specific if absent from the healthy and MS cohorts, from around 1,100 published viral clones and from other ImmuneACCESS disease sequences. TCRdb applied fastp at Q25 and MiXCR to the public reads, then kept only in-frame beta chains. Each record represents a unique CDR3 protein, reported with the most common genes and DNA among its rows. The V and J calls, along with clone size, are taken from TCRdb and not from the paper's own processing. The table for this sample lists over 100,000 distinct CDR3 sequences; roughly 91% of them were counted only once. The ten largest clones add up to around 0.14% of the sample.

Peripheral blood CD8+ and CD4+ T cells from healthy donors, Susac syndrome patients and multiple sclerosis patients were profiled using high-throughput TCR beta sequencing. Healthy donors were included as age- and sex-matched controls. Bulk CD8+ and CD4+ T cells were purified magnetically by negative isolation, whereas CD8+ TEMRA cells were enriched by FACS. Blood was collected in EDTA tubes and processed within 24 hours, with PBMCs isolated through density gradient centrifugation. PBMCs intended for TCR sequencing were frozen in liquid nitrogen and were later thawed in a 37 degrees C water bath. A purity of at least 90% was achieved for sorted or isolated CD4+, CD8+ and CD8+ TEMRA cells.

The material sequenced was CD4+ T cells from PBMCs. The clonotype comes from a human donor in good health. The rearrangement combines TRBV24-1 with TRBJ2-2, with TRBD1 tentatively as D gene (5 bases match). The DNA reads TGTGCCACCAGTGACAGGGTGAAGAACACCGGGGAGCTGTTTTTT. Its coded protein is CATSDRVKNTGELFF.